This is a list of T cell receptor beta chains from one sample in a study of CD8+ T cells in alopecia areata. TCRdb's copy holds only in-frame clones and misses some; the assay was immunoSEQ multiplex PCR. The repertoire holds about 140,000 clones, with 86% as singletons. This material consisted of CD8+ T cells sorted from blood, taken at week 4, from a patient treated with tofacitinib. The receptors come from a human donor with alopecia areata. Each CDR3 is given with its conserved first and last residue. Each record gives: D gene, J gene, V gene, clone size, CDR3 protein, CDR3 DNA. D genes are given only for firm matches. The size entry is marked missing in some rows and otherwise reads once, few, many or a size class.

TRBD1,TRBJ2-1,TRBV9,-,CASSVGIHRGSSYNEQFF,TGTGCCAGCAGCGTAGGAATACACAGGGGGAGCTCCTACAATGAGCAGTTCTTC
TRBD2,TRBJ2-1,TRBV28,-,CASRGPTSGDNEQFF,TGTGCCAGCAGGGGGCCGACAAGCGGGGACAATGAGCAGTTCTTC
-,TRBJ2-1,TRBV7-8,-,CASSAKREQFF,TGTGCCAGCAGCGCCAAAAGGGAGCAGTTCTTC
TRBD1,TRBJ2-1,TRBV9,-,CASERDRASNEQFF,TGTGCCAGTGAGCGGGACAGGGCCAGCAATGAGCAGTTCTTC
-,TRBJ1-6,TRBV2,once,CASSLGLNYNSPLHF,TGTGCCAGCAGTCTGGGACTCAACTATAATTCACCCCTCCACTTT
TRBD2,TRBJ2-1,TRBV6-5,-,CASSLGLARSNEQFF,TGTGCCAGCAGCCTCGGACTAGCGAGGTCCAATGAGCAGTTCTTC
-,TRBJ1-1,TRBV30,once,CAWTDGRTEAFF,TGTGCCTGGACCGACGGACGCACTGAAGCTTTCTTT
-,TRBJ2-1,TRBV7-9,-,CASSLDPLTGNEQFF,TGTGCCAGCAGCTTAGACCCTCTTACGGGCAATGAGCAGTTCTTC
TRBD1,TRBJ2-5,TRBV27,-,CASSLGTGEEETQYF,TGTGCCAGCAGTCTGGGGACAGGGGAGGAAGAGACCCAGTACTTC
-,TRBJ2-1,TRBV7-6,-,CASSLAEGSSYNEQFF,TGTGCCAGCAGCTTAGCGGAGGGCAGCTCCTACAATGAGCAGTTCTTC
TRBD2,TRBJ2-5,TRBV27,-,CASSSWRGQETQYF,TGTGCCAGCAGTTCATGGCGGGGGCAAGAGACCCAGTACTTC
-,TRBJ2-2,TRBV30,once,CAWSEAMAGELFF,TGTGCCTGGAGTGAGGCCATGGCCGGGGAGCTGTTTTTT
-,TRBJ2-7,TRBV29-1,few,CSVESGGEQYF,TGCAGCGTTGAATCTGGGGGCGAGCAGTACTTC
TRBD1,TRBJ2-7,TRBV9,-,CASSSATGAYEQYF,TGTGCCAGCAGCTCCGCGACAGGGGCTTATGAGCAGTACTTC
-,TRBJ2-1,TRBV29-1,-,CSVEDSVASYNEQFF,TGCAGCGTTGAAGATTCGGTGGCCTCCTACAATGAGCAGTTCTTC
-,TRBJ2-1,TRBV4-1,-,CASSPNPSSNEQFF,TGCGCCAGCAGCCCCAACCCGTCTTCGAATGAGCAGTTCTTC